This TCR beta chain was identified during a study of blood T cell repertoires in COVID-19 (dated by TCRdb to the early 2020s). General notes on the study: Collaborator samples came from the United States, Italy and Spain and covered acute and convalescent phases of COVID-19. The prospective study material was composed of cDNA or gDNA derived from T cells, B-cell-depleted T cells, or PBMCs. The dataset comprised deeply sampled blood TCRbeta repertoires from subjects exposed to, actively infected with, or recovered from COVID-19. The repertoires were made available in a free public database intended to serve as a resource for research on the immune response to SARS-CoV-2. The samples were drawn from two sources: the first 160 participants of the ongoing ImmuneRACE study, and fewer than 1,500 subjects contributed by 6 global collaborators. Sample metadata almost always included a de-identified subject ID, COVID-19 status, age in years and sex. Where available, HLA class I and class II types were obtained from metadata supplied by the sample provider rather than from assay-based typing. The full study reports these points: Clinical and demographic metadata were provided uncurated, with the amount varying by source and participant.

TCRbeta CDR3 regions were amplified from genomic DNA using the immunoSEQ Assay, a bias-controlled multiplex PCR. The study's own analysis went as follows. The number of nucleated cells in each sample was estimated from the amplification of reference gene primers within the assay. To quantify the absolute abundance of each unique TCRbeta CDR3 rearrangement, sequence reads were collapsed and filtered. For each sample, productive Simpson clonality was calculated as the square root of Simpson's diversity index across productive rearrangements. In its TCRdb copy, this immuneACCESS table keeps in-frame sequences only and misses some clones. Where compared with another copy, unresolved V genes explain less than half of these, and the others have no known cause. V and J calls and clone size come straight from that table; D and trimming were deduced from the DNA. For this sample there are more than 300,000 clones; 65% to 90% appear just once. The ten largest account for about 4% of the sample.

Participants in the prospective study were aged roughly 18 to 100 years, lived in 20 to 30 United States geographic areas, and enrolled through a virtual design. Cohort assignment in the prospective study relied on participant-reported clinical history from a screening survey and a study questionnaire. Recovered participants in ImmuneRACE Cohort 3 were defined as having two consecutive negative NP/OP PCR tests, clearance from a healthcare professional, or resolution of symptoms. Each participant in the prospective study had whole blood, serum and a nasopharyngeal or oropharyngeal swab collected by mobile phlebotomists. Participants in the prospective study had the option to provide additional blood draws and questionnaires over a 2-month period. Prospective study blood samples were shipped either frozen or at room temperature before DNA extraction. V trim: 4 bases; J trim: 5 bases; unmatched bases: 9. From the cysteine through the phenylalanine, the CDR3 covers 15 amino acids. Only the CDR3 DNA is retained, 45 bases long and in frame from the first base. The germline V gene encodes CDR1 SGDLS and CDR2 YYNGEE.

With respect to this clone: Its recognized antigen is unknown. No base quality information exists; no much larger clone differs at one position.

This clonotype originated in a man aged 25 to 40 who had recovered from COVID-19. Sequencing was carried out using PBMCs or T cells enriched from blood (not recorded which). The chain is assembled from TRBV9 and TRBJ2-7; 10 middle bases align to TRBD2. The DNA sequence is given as TGTGCCAGCAGCCCGAGCCCCCTAGCGGGAGACGAGCAGTACTTC. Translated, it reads CASSPSPLAGDEQYF.